The rows below give T cell receptor beta chains drawn from one sample of a study of OX40 agonist ivuxolimab in advanced cancers. Method: immunoSEQ multiplex PCR; TCRdb's copy keeps in-frame clones and lacks some. The table has more than 30,000 clones, roughly 89% seen once. The starting material was CD4+ or CD8+ T cells sorted from blood, obtained in a trial of the OX40 agonist ivuxolimab. These receptors all stem from an adult with an advanced solid tumor such as melanoma, head and neck, liver or kidney cancer. CDR3s include the opening cysteine and the closing phenylalanine or tryptophan. The D gene is left open where the match is weak. The listing skips clone size in some rows; elsewhere it reads once, few, many or a size class.

J gene | clone size | V gene | D gene | CDR3 protein | CDR3 DNA
TRBJ1-6 | NA | TRBV9 | NA | CASSDGGSSSRVAPLHF | TGTGCCAGCAGCGACGGGGGGTCCAGCTCCAGGGTGGCACCCCTCCACTTT
TRBJ2-2 | NA | TRBV9 | TRBD1 | CAAGQGPAGELFF | TGTGCCGCGGGACAGGGGCCCGCCGGGGAGCTGTTTTTT
TRBJ2-5 | NA | TRBV5-1 | NA | CASSFFNQETQYF | TGCGCCAGCAGCTTCTTTAACCAAGAGACCCAGTACTTC
TRBJ2-3 | NA | TRBV5-1 | TRBD1 | CASSGGTGNRNTQYF | TGCGCCAGCAGCGGGGGGACAGGTAATAGGAATACGCAGTATTTT
TRBJ1-5 | NA | TRBV15 | NA | CATSHEHQPQHF | TGTGCCACCAGCCATGAACATCAGCCCCAGCATTTT
TRBJ1-6 | NA | TRBV30 | NA | CAWSGNLTPVNSPLHF | TGTGCCTGGAGTGGCAATTTAACCCCAGTTAATTCACCCCTCCACTTT
TRBJ2-5 | NA | TRBV29-1 | NA | CSARTEAETQYF | TGCAGCGCCCGGACAGAAGCGGAGACCCAGTACTTC
TRBJ1-1 | NA | TRBV25-1 | NA | CASSARKEAFF | TGTGCCAGCAGTGCGCGCAAAGAAGCTTTCTTT
TRBJ2-1 | NA | TRBV10-1 | NA | CASSGDTGAHRNEQFF | TGCGCCAGCAGTGGCGACACGGGGGCCCACCGGAATGAGCAGTTCTTC
TRBJ1-1 | NA | TRBV5-5 | NA | CASSLEVRFFSAAFF | TGTGCCAGCAGCTTGGAGGTCCGGTTTTTCTCTGCGGCTTTCTTT
TRBJ1-1 | NA | TRBV5-6 | NA | CASSFTGRNTEAFF | TGTGCCAGCAGCTTCACGGGAAGAAACACTGAAGCTTTCTTT
TRBJ2-1 | NA | TRBV18 | NA | CASSPAPKYNEQFF | TGTGCCAGCTCACCTGCCCCCAAGTACAATGAGCAGTTCTTC
TRBJ2-1 | NA | TRBV7-2 | TRBD2 | CASSPRTSGGVIEQFF | TGTGCCAGCAGCCCCCGGACTAGCGGGGGGGTTATTGAGCAGTTCTTC
TRBJ2-2 | NA | TRBV9 | NA | CASSASWNTGELFF | TGTGCCAGCAGCGCTAGCTGGAACACCGGGGAGCTGTTTTTT
TRBJ2-3 | NA | TRBV6-1 | NA | CASSGENTDTQYF | TGTGCCAGCAGTGGTGAAAACACAGATACGCAGTATTTT
TRBJ2-1 | NA | TRBV19 | NA | CASSRQISSYNEQFF | TGTGCCAGTAGTAGACAGATAAGCTCCTACAATGAGCAGTTCTTC
TRBJ1-1 | once | TRBV6-1 | NA | CASIQGMDTEAFF | TGTGCCAGCATCCAGGGGATGGACACTGAAGCTTTCTTT
TRBJ1-6 | NA | TRBV5-5 | NA | CASSRDGAYNSPLHF | TGTGCCAGCAGCAGGGACGGGGCCTATAATTCACCCCTCCACTTT
TRBJ2-7 | few | TRBV4-1 | TRBD1 | CASSQVGQESEQYF | TGCGCCAGCAGCCAGGTAGGACAGGAAAGTGAGCAGTACTTC
TRBJ2-1 | NA | TRBV7-9 | NA | CASSLARNEQFF | TGTGCCAGCAGCTTAGCGCGCAATGAGCAGTTCTTC
TRBJ1-2 | NA | TRBV9 | TRBD1 | CASSPGTDYGYTF | TGTGCCAGCAGCCCCGGGACAGATTATGGCTACACCTTC
TRBJ1-5 | NA | TRBV6-6 | NA | CASNPETSNQPQHF | TGTGCCAGCAACCCGGAAACGAGCAATCAGCCCCAGCATTTT
TRBJ2-7 | NA | TRBV5-1 | NA | CASSLGAGPRREQYF | TGCGCCAGCAGCTTGGGAGCCGGGCCTCGGAGAGAGCAGTACTTC
TRBJ1-1 | few | TRBV9 | NA | CASSGAPMNTEAFF | TGTGCCAGCAGTGGAGCGCCTATGAACACTGAAGCTTTCTTT
TRBJ2-3 | NA | TRBV7-9 | TRBD2 | CASSAGLAGVSDTQYF | TGTGCCAGCAGCGCCGGACTAGCGGGAGTCTCAGATACGCAGTATTTT
TRBJ2-3 | NA | TRBV28 | NA | CASSKPGLGSTDTQYF | TGTGCCAGCAGTAAACCGGGACTTGGAAGCACAGATACGCAGTATTTT
TRBJ2-2 | NA | TRBV7-3 | NA | CASSLAAGGYTGELFF | TGTGCCAGCAGCTTGGCTGCAGGGGGGTACACCGGGGAGCTGTTTTTT
TRBJ1-1 | NA | TRBV6-1 | TRBD1 | CASSPDRGDTEAFF | TGTGCCAGCAGTCCAGACAGGGGGGACACTGAAGCTTTCTTT
TRBJ1-3 | NA | TRBV14 | NA | CASSQRGGLSGNTIYF | TGTGCCAGCAGCCAAAGGGGGGGCCTCTCTGGAAACACCATATATTTT
TRBJ1-3 | once | TRBV12-1 | NA | CASSADRDRNSGNTIYF | TGTGCCAGCAGCGCTGACCGGGACAGGAACTCTGGAAACACCATATATTTT
TRBJ1-5 | NA | TRBV6-5 | NA | CASSYSTADNQPQHF | TGTGCCAGCAGTTACTCGACGGCCGACAATCAGCCCCAGCATTTT
TRBJ2-4 | NA | TRBV7-9 | NA | CASSFLRDKNIQYF | TGTGCCAGCAGCTTTCTGAGGGACAAAAACATTCAGTACTTC
TRBJ1-4 | NA | TRBV11-2 | TRBD1 | CASSLSRQGGNEKLFF | TGTGCCAGCAGCTTAAGTCGCCAGGGGGGTAATGAAAAACTGTTTTTT
TRBJ1-2 | NA | TRBV5-4 | NA | CAGSGTSFYGYTF | TGTGCCGGATCCGGGACAAGTTTCTATGGCTACACCTTC
TRBJ2-7 | NA | TRBV5-1 | NA | CASSLNRDYEQYF | TGCGCCAGCAGCTTGAACAGAGATTACGAGCAGTACTTC
TRBJ2-2 | NA | TRBV6-1 | TRBD2 | CASSGHLTSGGGFGELFF | TGTGCCAGCAGTGGCCACCTGACTAGCGGGGGAGGATTCGGGGAGCTGTTTTTT
TRBJ2-7 | NA | TRBV7-9 | NA | CASTIMGLDYEQYF | TGTGCCAGCACCATTATGGGGCTGGACTACGAGCAGTACTTC
TRBJ1-2 | NA | TRBV6-5 | TRBD1 | CASSYSRVRGVTGYTF | TGTGCCAGCAGTTACTCGAGGGTCAGGGGGGTTACTGGCTACACCTTC
TRBJ2-1 | once | TRBV9 | NA | CASSGGHNREQFF | TGTGCCAGCAGCGGGGGTCATAACAGGGAACAGTTCTTC
TRBJ2-2 | NA | TRBV7-7 | TRBD1 | CASRKSGGANTGELFF | TGTGCCAGCAGAAAGTCAGGGGGCGCGAACACCGGGGAGCTGTTTTTT
TRBJ2-7 | NA | TRBV18 | NA | CASSLGETVKLGEQYF | TGTGCCAGCTCACTCGGGGAGACCGTAAAACTAGGCGAGCAGTACTTC
TRBJ1-5 | NA | TRBV19 | NA | CASSIGPLSNQPQHF | TGTGCCAGTAGTATAGGGCCCCTTAGCAATCAGCCCCAGCATTTT
TRBJ2-1 | NA | TRBV27 | TRBD1 | CASRGGQGSYYEQFF | TGTGCCAGCAGGGGGGGACAGGGGTCTTATTATGAGCAGTTCTTC
TRBJ1-2 | once | TRBV5-4 | NA | CASSLDRDPNYGYTF | TGTGCCAGCAGCTTGGATCGGGATCCTAACTATGGCTACACCTTC
TRBJ1-4 | NA | TRBV5-5 | TRBD1 | CASSRTGNEKLFF | TGTGCCAGCAGCAGGACAGGCAATGAAAAACTGTTTTTT
TRBJ1-6 | NA | TRBV6-5 | TRBD1 | CASSYSGQRNNSPLHF | TGTGCCAGCAGTTACTCGGGACAGCGAAATAATTCACCCCTCCACTTT
TRBJ1-1 | once | TRBV10-3 | NA | CAISARDTMNTEAFF | TGTGCCATCAGTGCCCGGGACACTATGAACACTGAAGCTTTCTTT
TRBJ1-4 | NA | TRBV5-4 | NA | CASTGGGEKLFF | TGTGCCAGCACCGGAGGGGGTGAAAAACTGTTTTTT
TRBJ1-2 | few | TRBV6-5 | TRBD1 | CASSYLTGGYGYTF | TGTGCCAGCAGTTACTTGACAGGGGGCTATGGCTACACCTTC
TRBJ2-7 | NA | TRBV19 | TRBD1 | CASSGQGPSYEQYF | TGTGCCAGTAGTGGACAGGGGCCCTCCTACGAGCAGTACTTC
TRBJ1-4 | NA | TRBV27 | TRBD1 | CASSPGTAYEKLFF | TGTGCCAGCAGCCCCGGGACAGCCTATGAAAAACTGTTTTTT
TRBJ1-5 | NA | TRBV5-5 | NA | CASSLSLTRSHNQPQHF | TGTGCCAGCAGCTTGTCTCTCACGCGCAGCCACAATCAGCCCCAGCATTTT
TRBJ2-7 | NA | TRBV10-3 | TRBD2 | CAHRGRDSGTEEQYF | TGTGCCCATCGGGGTCGAGATAGCGGGACTGAAGAGCAGTACTTC